Given below is one T cell receptor beta chain in context. A single record per CDR3 protein comes from TCRdb applying MiXCR to the 5' RACE reads. The sample lists around 490,000 distinct CDR3 sequences, roughly 15% occurring once. These data originate in a study of identical twins. This CDR3 has 14 residues. Germline CDR1 and CDR2: DFQATT and SNEGSKA (reference sequence). Trimming pared 3 bases from V and 1 base from J, leaving 12 bases between. In addition, the sample was reused for a study of yellow fever vaccine responses in identical twins.

This clonotype was obtained from a woman aged 18-29 years in good health. Sequencing used CD4+ T cells sorted from blood. The V call is TRBV20-1, the J call TRBJ2-5, with D possibly being TRBD1 (7 bases). CDR3 sequence (DNA): TGCAGTGCTAGCGCGGGGACAGTCCAAGAGACCCAGTACTTC. As protein: CSASAGTVQETQYF.